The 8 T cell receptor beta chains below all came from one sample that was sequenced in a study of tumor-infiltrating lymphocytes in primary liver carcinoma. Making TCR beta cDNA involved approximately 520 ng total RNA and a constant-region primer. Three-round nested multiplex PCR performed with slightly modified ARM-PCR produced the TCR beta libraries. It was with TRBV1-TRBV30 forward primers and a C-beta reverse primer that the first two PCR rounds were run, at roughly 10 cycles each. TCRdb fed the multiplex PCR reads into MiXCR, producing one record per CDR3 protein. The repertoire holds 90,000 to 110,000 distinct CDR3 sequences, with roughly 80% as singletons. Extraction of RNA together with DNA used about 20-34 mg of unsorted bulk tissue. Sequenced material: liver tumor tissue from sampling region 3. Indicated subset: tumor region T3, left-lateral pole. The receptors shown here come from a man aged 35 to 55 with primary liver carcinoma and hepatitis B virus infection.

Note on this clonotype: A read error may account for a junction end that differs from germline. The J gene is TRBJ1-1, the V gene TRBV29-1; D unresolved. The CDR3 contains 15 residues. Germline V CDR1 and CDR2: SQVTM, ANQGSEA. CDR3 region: CSVEAGCGMNTEAFF. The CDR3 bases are TGTAGCGTTGAAGCGGGGTGTGGAATGAACACTGAAGCCTTCTTT.

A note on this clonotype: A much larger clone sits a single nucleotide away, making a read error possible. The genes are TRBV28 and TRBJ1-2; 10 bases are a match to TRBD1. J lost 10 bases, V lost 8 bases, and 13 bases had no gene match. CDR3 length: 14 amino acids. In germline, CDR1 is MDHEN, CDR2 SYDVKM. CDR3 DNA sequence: TGTGCCAGCTCCGGCCCGGGACAGGGGTTTCACTACACCTTC. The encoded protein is CASSGPGQGFHYTF.

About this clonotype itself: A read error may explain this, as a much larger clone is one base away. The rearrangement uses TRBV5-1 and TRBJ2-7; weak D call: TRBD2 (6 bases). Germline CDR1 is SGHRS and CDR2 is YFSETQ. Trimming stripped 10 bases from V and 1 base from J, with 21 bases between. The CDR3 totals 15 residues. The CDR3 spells CADSTSGGRSYEQYF. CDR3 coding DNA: TGCGCCGACAGCACATCCGGGGGACGGTCCTACGAGCAGTACTTC.

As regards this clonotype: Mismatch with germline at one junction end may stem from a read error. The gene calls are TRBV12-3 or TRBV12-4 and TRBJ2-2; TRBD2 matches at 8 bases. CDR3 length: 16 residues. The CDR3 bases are TGTGCCAGCAGTGGCCGCGTAGCGGGATATACTTGGGAGCTGTTGTTT. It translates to CASSGRVAGYTWELLF.

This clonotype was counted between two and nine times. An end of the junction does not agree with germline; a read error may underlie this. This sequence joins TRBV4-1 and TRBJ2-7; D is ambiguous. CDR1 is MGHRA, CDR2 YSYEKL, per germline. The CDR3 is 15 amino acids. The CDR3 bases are TGCGCCAGCAACCAAGTCGGGCCCAATTCCTACGGGCAGTACTTC. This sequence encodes CASNQVGPNSYGQYF.

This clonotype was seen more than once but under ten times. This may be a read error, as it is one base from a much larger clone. CDR3 residues: CASSLVPDGNQPQHF. CDR3 DNA sequence: TGCGCCAGCAGCTTGGTTCCGGACGGGAACCAGCCCCAGCATTTT. The chain combines TRBV5-1 with TRBJ1-5; D remains ambiguous. The CDR3 contains 15 residues. Trimming cost V 0 bases and J 7 bases, with 14 bases left between them. CDR1 is SGHRS and CDR2 is YFSETQ in the germline V gene.

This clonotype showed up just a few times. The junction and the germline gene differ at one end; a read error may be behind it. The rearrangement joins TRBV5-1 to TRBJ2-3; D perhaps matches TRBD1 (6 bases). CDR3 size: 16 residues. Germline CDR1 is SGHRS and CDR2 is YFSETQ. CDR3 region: CSSSSNGRGSTDTQYF. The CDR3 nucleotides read TGCTCCAGCAGCTCGAACGGCAGGGGAAGCACAGATACGCAGTATTTT. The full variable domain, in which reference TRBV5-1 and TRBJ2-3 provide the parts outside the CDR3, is KAGVTQTPRYLIKTRGQQVTLSCSPISGHRSVSWYQQTPGQGLQFLFEYFSETQRNKGNFPGRFSGRQFSNSRSEMNVSTLELGDSALYLCSSSSNGRGSTDTQYFGPGTRLTVL.

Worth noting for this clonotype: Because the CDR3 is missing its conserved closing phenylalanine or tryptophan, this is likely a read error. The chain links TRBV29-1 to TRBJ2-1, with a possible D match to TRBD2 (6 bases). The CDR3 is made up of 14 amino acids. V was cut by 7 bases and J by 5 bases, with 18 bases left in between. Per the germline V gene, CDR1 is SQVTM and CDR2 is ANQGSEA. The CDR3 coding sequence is TGCAGCGCAAACTCCGGGACTCATGACAATGAGCAGTTCTTA. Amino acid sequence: CSANSGTHDNEQFL.